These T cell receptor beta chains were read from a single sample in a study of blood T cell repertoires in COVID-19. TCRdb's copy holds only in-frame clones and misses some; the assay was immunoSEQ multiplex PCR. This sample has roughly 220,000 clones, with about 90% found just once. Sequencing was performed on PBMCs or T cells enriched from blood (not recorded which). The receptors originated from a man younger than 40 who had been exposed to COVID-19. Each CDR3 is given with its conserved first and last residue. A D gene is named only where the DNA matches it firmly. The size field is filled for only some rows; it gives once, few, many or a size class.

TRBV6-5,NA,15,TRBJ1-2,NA,CASSYSRASNYGYTF,TGTGCCAGCAGTTACTCGAGGGCCAGCAACTATGGCTACACCTTC
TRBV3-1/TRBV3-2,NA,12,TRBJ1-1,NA,CASSPGGSEAFF,TGTGCCAGCAGCCCCGGGGGGAGTGAAGCTTTCTTT
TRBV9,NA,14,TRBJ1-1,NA,CASSVARVPTEAFF,TGTGCCAGCAGCGTAGCCAGGGTGCCCACTGAAGCTTTCTTT
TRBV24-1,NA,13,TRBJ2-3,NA,CATRAGVADTQYF,TGTGCCACCAGGGCAGGGGTAGCAGATACGCAGTATTTT
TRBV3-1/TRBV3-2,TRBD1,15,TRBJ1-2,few,CASSQEYRGRGGYTF,TGTGCCAGCAGCCAAGAGTACAGGGGGCGAGGTGGCTACACCTTC
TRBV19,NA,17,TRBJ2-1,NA,CASSIDLLQGGSYEQFF,TGTGCCAGTAGTATAGATCTGCTGCAGGGGGGCTCGTATGAGCAGTTCTTC
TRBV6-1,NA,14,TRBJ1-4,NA,CASSDRGSREKLFF,TGTGCCAGCAGTGATCGGGGATCGAGGGAAAAACTGTTTTTT
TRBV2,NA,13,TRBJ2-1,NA,CASLSGDYNEQFF,TGTGCCAGCCTGAGCGGTGACTACAATGAGCAGTTCTTC
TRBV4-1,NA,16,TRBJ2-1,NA,CASSQGEQDSYNEQFF,TGCGCCAGCAGCCAAGGCGAGCAGGACTCCTACAATGAGCAGTTCTTC
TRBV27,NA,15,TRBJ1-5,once,CASGSLQGNNQPQHF,TGTGCCAGCGGCTCATTACAGGGAAACAATCAGCCCCAGCATTTT
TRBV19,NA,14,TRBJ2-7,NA,CASSRSPTTYEQYF,TGTGCCAGTAGTAGGTCACCTACTACCTACGAGCAGTACTTC
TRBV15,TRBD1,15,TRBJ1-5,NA,CATSKETGGVQPQHF,TGTGCCACCAGCAAGGAGACAGGGGGCGTACAGCCCCAGCATTTT
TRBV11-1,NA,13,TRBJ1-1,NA,CASSWGQNTEAFF,TGTGCCAGCAGCTGGGGACAGAACACTGAAGCTTTCTTT
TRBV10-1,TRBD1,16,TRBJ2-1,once,CASSERQGARWDEQFF,TGCGCCAGCAGTGAGCGGCAGGGGGCTCGCTGGGATGAGCAGTTCTTC
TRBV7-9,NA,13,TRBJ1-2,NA,CASTQEGVYGYTF,TGTGCCAGCACACAAGAGGGGGTCTATGGCTACACCTTC
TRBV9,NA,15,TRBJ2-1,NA,CASSPRDKSYNEQFF,TGTGCCAGCAGCCCCCGGGACAAATCGTACAATGAGCAGTTCTTC
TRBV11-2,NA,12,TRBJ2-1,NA,CASSLAYNEQFF,TGTGCCAGCAGCTTAGCGTACAATGAGCAGTTCTTC
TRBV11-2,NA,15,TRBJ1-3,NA,CASSTTVPGGNTIYF,TGTGCCAGCAGCACGACGGTTCCGGGGGGAAACACCATATATTTT
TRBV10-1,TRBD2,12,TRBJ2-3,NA,CASSGGTDTQYF,TGCGCCAGCTCCGGGGGGACAGATACGCAGTATTTT
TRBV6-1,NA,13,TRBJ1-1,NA,CASSEAYYTEAFF,TGTGCCAGCAGTGAAGCGTACTACACTGAAGCTTTCTTT